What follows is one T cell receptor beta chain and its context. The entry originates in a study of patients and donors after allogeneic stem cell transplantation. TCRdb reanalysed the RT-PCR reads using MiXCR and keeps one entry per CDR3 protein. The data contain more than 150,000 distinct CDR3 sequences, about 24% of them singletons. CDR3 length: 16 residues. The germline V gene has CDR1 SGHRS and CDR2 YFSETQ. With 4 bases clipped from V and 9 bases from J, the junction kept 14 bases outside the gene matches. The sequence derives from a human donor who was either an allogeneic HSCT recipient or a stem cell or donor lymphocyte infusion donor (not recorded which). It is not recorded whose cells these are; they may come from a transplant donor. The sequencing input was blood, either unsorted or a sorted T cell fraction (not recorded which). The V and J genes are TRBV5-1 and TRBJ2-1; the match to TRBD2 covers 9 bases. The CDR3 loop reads CASSTQVSGGPSEQFF. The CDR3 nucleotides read TGCGCCAGCAGCACCCAGGTTAGCGGGGGCCCGAGTGAGCAGTTCTTC. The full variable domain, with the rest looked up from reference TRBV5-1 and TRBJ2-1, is KAGVTQTPRYLIKTRGQQVTLSCSPISGHRSVSWYQQTPGQGLQFLFEYFSETQRNKGNFPGRFSGRQFSNSRSEMNVSTLELGDSALYLCASSTQVSGGPSEQFFGPGTRLTVL.